These 9 T cell receptor beta chains were sequenced from one sample in a study of CD4 and CD8 cells across lung adenocarcinoma regions. From the PCR reads, TCRdb called clonotypes with MiXCR, one entry per CDR3 protein. The sample holds about 11,000 distinct CDR3 sequences, about three fifths seen once. Material for sequencing was CD8+ T cells from the margin of a lung tumor. These receptors all stem from a male donor with lung adenocarcinoma. The CD4 and CD8 labels of this study may be unreliable.

This chain links TRBV6-1 with TRBJ2-1, with 7 nucleotides matching TRBD2. The last part of the DNA fits TRBJ2-5 better; the J call may be wrong. The CDR3 extends over 16 amino acids. The germline gives CDR1 MNHNS, CDR2 SASEGT. The CDR3 nucleotides are TGTGCCAGCGGGGAAGCCGGGGGAGGGGTCGGGGAGACCCAGTACTTC. It yields the protein CASGEAGGGVGETQYF.

This clonotype was observed a few times. The genes are TRBV6-1 and TRBJ2-5; no firm D call. V was cut by 11 bases and J by 1 base, with 14 bases left in between. This CDR3 region has 13 residues. CDR1 is MNHNS and CDR2 is SASEGT in the germline V gene. CDR3 nucleotides: TGTGCCGCCTCTAAGATCTTCCAAGAGACCCAGTACTTC. Translation: CAASKIFQETQYF.

The rearrangement links TRBV10-1 to TRBJ2-1; the D is unclear. There are 14 residues in the CDR3. CDR1 is WNHNN and CDR2 is SYGVQD in the germline V gene (reference sequence). With 3 bases removed from V and 5 bases from J, the gap between germline ends came to 11 bases. Written as DNA, the CDR3 is TGCGCCAGCAGTGAAGGAAATTTGGACAATGAGCAGTTCTTC. Translation gives CASSEGNLDNEQFF.

Comments on this clonotype: The junction and the germline gene differ at one end; a read error may be behind it. The chain carries TRBV6-1 and TRBJ2-5; possible D gene TRBD1, 6 bases. Germline V gives CDR1 MNHNS, CDR2 SASEGT. CDR3 length: 16 amino acids. CDR3 residues: CASRGAGAGDGETQYF. CDR3 coding DNA: TGTGCCAGCAGGGGGGCCGGGGCAGGGGACGGGGAGACGCAGTATTTC.

This clonotype was seen only a few times. The gene calls are TRBV6-5 and TRBJ2-1, with TRBD2 identical over 7 bases. V lost 2 bases, J lost 4 bases, and 8 bases stayed unmatched. This CDR3 has 16 residues. Germline lookup yields CDR1 MNHEY and CDR2 SVGAGI. The CDR3 reads CASSYGQLADYNEQFF. CDR3 in DNA: TGTGCCAGCAGTTACGGGCAGCTAGCGGATTACAATGAGCAGTTCTTC.

This clonotype has a handful of counts. V is TRBV12-3 or TRBV12-4 and J is TRBJ2-5, with 13 bases lining up with TRBD2. This CDR3 has 16 amino acids. V gave up 4 bases and J gave up 4 bases; unmatched junction bases: 6. The CDR3 protein is CASSSGTSGNPETQYF. The CDR3 DNA sequence: TGTGCCAGCAGTTCCGGGACTAGCGGGAATCCAGAGACCCAGTACTTC.

V gene TRBV6-1 combines with J gene TRBJ2-4, with 7 bases aligning to TRBD1. This CDR3 is built from 14 residues. From germline, CDR1 is MNHNS and CDR2 SASEGT. Trimming cost V 7 bases and J 12 bases; bases outside gene matches: 15. CDR3 residues: CASNTGGQRETQYF. The CDR3 DNA reads as TGTGCCAGCAACACTGGGGGACAGAGAGAGACTCAGTACTTC.

This sequence joins TRBV10-3 and TRBJ2-5; TRBD2 matches 11 bases. Germline loops: CDR1 ENHRY, CDR2 SYGVKD. The CDR3 contains 16 residues. The V and J ends lost 3 bases and 4 bases, in that order; junction bases with no gene match: 7. The CDR3 reads CAISEAGLAGGETQYF. The CDR3 bases are TGTGCCATCAGTGAAGCTGGGCTAGCGGGAGGAGAGACCCAGTACTTC.

This clonotype has more than one count but fewer than ten. The chain recombines TRBV6-5 with TRBJ2-7; D assignment may be TRBD1 or TRBD2 (6 bases each). The V end lost 6 bases, the J end lost 0 bases, and 18 bases lay between the germline ends. The length of the CDR3 is 16 residues. Germline CDR1 MNHEY, CDR2 SVGAGI. The CDR3 DNA follows: TGTGCCAGCAGCTATGCCTCGGGGGCCAGCTCCTACGAGCAGTACTTC. Translation: CASSYASGASSYEQYF.